This T cell receptor beta chain originates from a study of OX40 agonist ivuxolimab in advanced cancers. Regarding the study in general: Ivuxolimab was a fully human IgG2 agonistic monoclonal antibody targeting the costimulatory receptor OX40 (CD134). Intravenous ivuxolimab was administered to patients every 2 weeks at six dose levels: 0.01, 0.1, 0.3, 1.5, 3 and 10 mg/kg. Of the 50 to 55 dose-escalation patients, hepatocellular carcinoma was present in about 20, melanoma in some 15, renal cell carcinoma in 9 and head and neck cancer in 9. The dose-escalation cohort was 82.7% male with a mean age of about 60 years, ranging from about 20 to 85. Patients were allowed to have had prior anti-PD-1, anti-PD-L1 or anti-CTLA-4 therapy, and around 40% of the dose-escalation patients had previously received checkpoint inhibitors. Three dose-escalation patients achieved partial responses, one with hepatocellular carcinoma and two with cutaneous melanoma. Peripheral TCRbeta sequencing was intended to test whether TCR sequence diversity was altered and clonal T-cell expansion was caused by ivuxolimab. The paper covers the monotherapy dose-escalation part of the phase I ivuxolimab trial, which included N of about 50 patients. Overall results and qualifications from the work: The antigen specificity of the peripheral T cells that underwent clonal expansion was not determined. In the 0.1-3.0 mg/kg groups, partial responders had among the lowest normalized peripheral clonal expansion, particularly in CD8+ T cells. After ivuxolimab, CD8+ T cells had more expanded clones than CD4+ T cells on average. At doses from 0.1 to 3.0 mg/kg, clonal expansion was seen in both CD4+ and CD8+ blood T cells between baseline and week 6. Low levels of normalized T-cell clonal expansion were also seen in some patients who did not respond.

V is cut by 6 bases and J by 0 bases, and the space between the germline ends is 9 bases. CDR1 and CDR2 (MDHEN, SYDVKM) derive from the germline V gene. Inclusive of the bounding cysteine and phenylalanine, the CDR3 is 13 residues long. Here the CDR3 DNA is all that survives: 39 bases in frame from base 1. To sequence the TCRbeta CDR3 region, genomic DNA was isolated from the sorted cells. The immunoSEQ Assay was used for sequencing of TCRbeta CDR3 regions. The clones in this table, taken by TCRdb from immuneACCESS, are in-frame only. Not every clone is retained; where verified, under half of the shortfall comes from an unresolved V gene, and the cause of the rest is unknown. The sample yields tens of thousands of clones; over 75% were counted once. The ten largest clones represent more than 0.45% of the sample. Patients with a history of autoimmune disease or receiving systemic immunosuppression were excluded from the trial. Peripheral blood for TCR sequencing was collected from all dose cohorts at baseline, on cycle 4 day 1, and on cycle 7 day 1. The samples were taken from a phase I, first-in-human, multicenter, open-label dose-escalation trial of ivuxolimab. Adults with locally advanced or metastatic melanoma, renal cell carcinoma, hepatocellular carcinoma or head and neck squamous cell carcinoma were enrolled in the trial. Before TCR sequencing, CD4+ T cells and CD8+ T cells were sorted from peripheral blood as separate populations.

With regard to this clone: The target of this receptor is not known. There are no base qualities to consult, and no much larger clone falls within one base.

The receptor comes from an adult with an advanced solid tumor such as melanoma, head and neck, liver or kidney cancer. Specimen: CD4+ or CD8+ T cells sorted from blood, collected in a trial of the OX40 agonist ivuxolimab. In this chain, TRBV28 is recombined with TRBJ2-7; no D gene call is confident. The bases read TGTGCCAGCAGCCGAGGACGCTCCTACGAGCAGTACTTC. Translated, this gives CASSRGRSYEQYF.